The 32 T cell receptor beta chains below were found in one sample sequenced in a study of blood T cell repertoires in COVID-19. Some clones are missing from TCRdb's copy, which holds only in-frame ones; the method was immunoSEQ multiplex PCR. This sample has approximately 300,000 clones; about 84% occur once, and the top ten carry around 1.5%. Sequenced sample: peripheral blood. The receptor source for this set is a woman aged 45-65 years with acute or convalescent COVID-19.

This chain uses TRBV7-6 with TRBJ2-7; the match to TRBD2 covers 9 bases. The CDR3 totals 15 residues. Trimming removed 1 base from V and 1 base from J; junction bases left unmatched: 2. Germline V gene lookup returns CDR1 SGHVS and CDR2 FNYEAQ. DNA for the CDR3: TGTGCCAGCAGCTTAGGGACTAGCGAGTCCTACGAGCAGTACTTC. Protein sequence: CASSLGTSESYEQYF.

V usage is TRBV24-1 and J usage is TRBJ2-5; D remains ambiguous. Trimming shortened V by 2 bases and J by 2 bases, and 11 bases separated the two germline ends. Germline assignment: CDR1 KGHDR and CDR2 SFDVKD. This CDR3 region has 15 residues. CDR3 DNA: TGTGCCACCAGTGATTCCCAGATAGCTCAAGAGACCCAGTACTTC. Translated, it gives CATSDSQIAQETQYF.

The rearrangement joins TRBV7-2 to TRBJ2-5; 8 nucleotides match TRBD1. Germline CDR1 reads SGHTA; CDR2 reads FQGNSA. The J segment lost 2 bases and the V segment lost 10 bases, leaving 9 bases of the junction unmatched. The CDR3 runs to 14 residues. The CDR3 DNA reads as TGTGCCACAGGACAGGGAGGAGGGCAAGAGACCCAGTACTTC. The encoded protein is CATGQGGGQETQYF.

This chain links TRBV27 with TRBJ2-1, with D tentatively TRBD2 (5 bases). The germline gives CDR1 MNHEY, CDR2 SMNVEV (reference sequence). Trimming cost V 3 bases and J 4 bases, with 13 bases left between them. This CDR3 is 15 amino acids long. The CDR3, as DNA: TGTGCCAGCAGTTTGGGAATAGCGTCGTACAATGAGCAGTTCTTC. The encoded protein is CASSLGIASYNEQFF.

The rearrangement links TRBV24-1 to TRBJ2-2; TRBD1 might be the D (6 bases). From germline, CDR1 is KGHDR and CDR2 SFDVKD. V dropped 7 bases and J dropped 4 bases, with 18 bases sitting between them. The CDR3 runs 16 residues. The CDR3 spells CATSSSGGAGTGELFF. CDR3 DNA sequence: TGTGCCACCAGCTCCAGTGGGGGCGCGGGCACCGGGGAGCTGTTTTTT.

The rearrangement uses TRBV14 and TRBJ1-5; D is possibly TRBD1 (5 bases). Trimming took off 0 bases at V and 4 bases at J, with 13 bases between the two ends. From germline, CDR1 is SGHDN and CDR2 FVKESK. The CDR3 is 16 residues long. The CDR3 loop reads CASSQDPQGKNQPQHF. CDR3 bases: TGTGCCAGCAGCCAAGATCCGCAGGGAAAAAATCAGCCCCAGCATTTT.

The CDR3 loop reads CASSQGDRNTEAFF. CDR3 coding DNA: TGTGCCAGCAGCCAAGGGGACAGGAACACTGAAGCTTTCTTT. This chain connects TRBV4-2 to TRBJ1-1, with 7 bases that match TRBD1. Germline V gene data show CDR1 as LGHNA and CDR2 as YNFKEQ. The length of the CDR3 is 14 residues. V was clipped by 1 base and J by 1 base; unmatched bases: 0.

The rearrangement links TRBV4-3 to TRBJ2-7, with D possibly TRBD2 on 6 matching bases. This CDR3 contains 14 residues. V lost 0 bases, J lost 4 bases, and 10 bases lay in between. The germline V gene has CDR1 LGHNA and CDR2 YSLEER. The CDR3: CASSQDLEGYEQYF. The CDR3 DNA sequence: TGCGCCAGCAGCCAAGATCTGGAGGGGTACGAGCAGTACTTC.

The J gene is TRBJ2-3, the V gene TRBV10-3; 7 positions agree with TRBD1. V shed 10 bases and J 4 bases; nucleotides not matched to a gene: 5. This CDR3 spans 12 amino acids. Germline CDR1 reads ENHRY; CDR2 reads SYGVKD. This CDR3 reads CASRQGADTQYF. In DNA form, the CDR3 reads TGTGCCAGTCGACAGGGTGCAGATACGCAGTATTTT.

CDR3 coding DNA: TGCAGCGTTGCGGGCCCACTGGCTAGCGGGGGTTTGACCTACGAGCAGTACTTC. It translates to CSVAGPLASGGLTYEQYF. The chain employs TRBV29-1 and TRBJ2-7; 10 bases align to TRBD2. The CDR3 totals 18 residues. The trim removed 4 bases at V and 2 bases at J, leaving 17 bases unmatched. The V gene's germline CDR1 is SQVTM and CDR2 ANQGSEA.

This chain uses TRBV3-1 (or the pseudogene TRBV3-2) with TRBJ2-3; D gene uncertain. CDR3 length: 14 amino acids. Looked up from germline, CDR1 is LGHDT and CDR2 is YNNKEL (reference sequence). Deletions cut 5 bases from V and 0 bases from J, with 9 bases between. The CDR3 DNA reads TGTGCCAGCAGCGAAGTCTTTAGCACAGATACGCAGTATTTT. Its translation is CASSEVFSTDTQYF.

Notes on this clone: Mismatch with germline at one junction end may stem from a read error. The chain is built from TRBV7-7 and TRBJ2-3; the D gene is possibly TRBD2 (5 bases). Per the germline V gene, CDR1 is SSHAT and CDR2 is FNYEAQ (reference sequence). The CDR3 consists of 13 residues. In nucleotides, the CDR3 is TGTGCTAGCAGTCCCGGACTGGCAGATACGCAGTATTTT. Encoded protein: CASSPGLADTQYF.

V usage is TRBV4-2 and J usage is TRBJ2-1; 11 positions agree with TRBD2. Germline CDR1 and CDR2: LGHNA and YNFKEQ. This CDR3 spans 18 amino acids. V lost 1 base and J lost 2; bases outside the gene matches: 7. This CDR3 reads CASSQVEVAGGTYNEQFF. The CDR3 nucleotides read TGTGCCAGCAGCCAAGTTGAGGTAGCGGGAGGGACCTACAATGAGCAGTTCTTC.

V gene TRBV28 combines with J gene TRBJ1-2; 7 nucleotides agree with TRBD1. CDR3 length: 15 amino acids. The V gene's germline CDR1 is MDHEN and CDR2 SYDVKM. Trimming cost V 2 bases and J 8 bases; bases outside gene matches: 11. Written as DNA, the CDR3 is TGTGCCAGCAGTTTACATCAGGGGGGCTCCGGCGGCTACACCTTC. It specifies CASSLHQGGSGGYTF.

This sequence joins TRBV2 and TRBJ1-4, with D possibly matching TRBD1 (5 bases). With 6 bases removed from V and 7 bases from J, the gap between germline ends came to 9 bases. Looked up from germline, CDR1 is SNHLY and CDR2 is FYNNEI. CDR3 length: 12 residues. In DNA, the CDR3 is TGTGCCAGCAGGCAGGGAGGTGAAAAACTGTTTTTT. This sequence encodes CASRQGGEKLFF.

This clone was recorded once. The chain recombines TRBV7-2 with TRBJ2-3; the match to TRBD2 covers 9 bases. J was trimmed by 6 bases and V by 5 bases; bases with no gene match: 9. CDR1 and CDR2 (germline): SGHTA, FQGNSA. The CDR3 length is 15 residues. The CDR3 nucleotides read TGTGCCAGCAGCACCTGGGGCGGGAGGGGTGATACGCAGTATTTT. Encoded protein: CASSTWGGRGDTQYF.

The V call is TRBV27, the J call TRBJ2-1; 12 bases are a match to TRBD2. The CDR3 spans 16 residues. CDR1 is MNHEY, CDR2 SMNVEV, per germline (reference sequence). The J segment lost 0 bases and the V segment lost 6 bases, leaving 3 bases of the junction unmatched. The chain's CDR3 is CASRRLAGASYNEQFF. Written as DNA, the CDR3 is TGTGCCAGCAGGAGACTAGCGGGAGCCTCCTACAATGAGCAGTTCTTC.

The sample holds one count of this clone. The chain is built from TRBV18 and TRBJ1-2; no clear D gene. CDR3 length: 13 amino acids. Germline CDR1 KGHSH, CDR2 LQKENI. Trimming shortened V by 6 bases and J by 6 bases, and 14 bases separated the two germline ends. The CDR3 DNA sequence: TGTGCCAGCTCGCTTCAGGAGAGGGATGGCTACACCTTC. It translates to CASSLQERDGYTF.

This chain joins TRBV28 and TRBJ2-1; TRBD1 matches 10 bases. The CDR3 runs to 15 residues. Germline CDR1 MDHEN, CDR2 SYDVKM. The V segment lost 7 bases and the J segment 6 bases; nucleotides outside the gene matches: 9. CDR3 nucleotide sequence: TGTGCCAGCATCGGGGGGACAGGGGTAAGCAATGAGCAGTTCTTC. It yields the protein CASIGGTGVSNEQFF.

This chain connects TRBV19 to TRBJ2-7; D not certain. The germline V gene has CDR1 LNHDA and CDR2 SQIVND (reference sequence). CDR3 length equals 13 residues. V was cut by 2 bases and J by 4 bases, with 9 bases left in between. This CDR3 reads CASSISAGYEQYF. CDR3 bases: TGTGCCAGTAGTATATCGGCCGGGTACGAGCAGTACTTC.

The rearrangement uses TRBV5-8 and TRBJ2-5; the D gene is possibly TRBD2 (5 bases). Germline V gene lookup returns CDR1 SGHTS and CDR2 YDEGEE. V shed 0 bases and J shed 2 bases, with 8 bases lying between them. This CDR3 region has 14 residues. CDR3 nucleotides: TGTGCCAGCAGCTTGGACGGGAATCAAGAGACCCAGTACTTC. This translates into CASSLDGNQETQYF.

The chain couples TRBV9 to TRBJ2-1, with 10 bases fitting TRBD2. V trimming: 2 bases; J trimming: 5 bases; junction bases outside the gene matches: 7. Germline V CDR1 and CDR2: SGDLS, YYNGEE. CDR3 length: 16 amino acids. The CDR3 loop is CASSVASGSPHNEQFF. CDR3 in DNA: TGTGCCAGCAGCGTGGCTAGCGGGAGTCCCCACAATGAGCAGTTCTTC.

The V call is TRBV7-3, the J call TRBJ2-1, with 8 positions matching TRBD1. The CDR3 spans 15 residues. V was clipped by 5 bases and J by 3 bases; unmatched bases: 6. Germline lookup yields CDR1 SGHTA and CDR2 FQGTGA. CDR3 sequence: CASSPGQGYYNEQFF. In nucleotides, the CDR3 is TGTGCCAGCAGCCCCGGACAGGGATACTACAATGAGCAGTTCTTC.

The chain recombines TRBV20-1 with TRBJ2-7; D is unresolved. The CDR3 contains 11 residues. With 3 bases removed from V and 6 bases from J, the gap between germline ends came to 9 bases. Germline V gene lookup returns CDR1 DFQATT and CDR2 SNEGSKA (reference sequence). CDR3 protein: CSARGDREQYF. The DNA of the CDR3 is TGCAGTGCTAGGGGCGATCGCGAGCAGTACTTC.

V gene TRBV19 combines with J gene TRBJ2-7; 8 nucleotides agree with TRBD2. The germline V gene encodes CDR1 LNHDA and CDR2 SQIVND (reference sequence). The trim removed 8 bases at V and 7 bases at J, leaving 16 bases unmatched. CDR3 length: 15 amino acids. CDR3 coding DNA: TGTGCCAGTGAAGGAATCGGGAGCCGGGAGGGGGAGCAGTACTTC. Translation gives CASEGIGSREGEQYF.

This clone appeared once. V is TRBV19 and J is TRBJ2-1; D might be TRBD1 (6 bases). V was shortened by 7 bases and J by 2 bases, with 15 bases between the two germline ends. The germline CDR1 and CDR2 sequences are LNHDA and SQIVND (reference sequence). This CDR3 region has 15 residues. Here the CDR3 DNA reads TGTGCCAGTACCTTTGGGGACACTACCTACAATGAGCAGTTCTTC. Amino acid sequence: CASTFGDTTYNEQFF.

A remark on this clone: Germline is not matched at one junction end, which may reflect a read error. The V and J genes are TRBV6-1 and TRBJ1-5; 9 bases map to TRBD1. The CDR3 extends over 12 amino acids. The germline CDR1 and CDR2 sequences are MNHNS and SASEGT. This chain's CDR3 is CASSEGRGDRDF. DNA for the CDR3: TGTGCCAGCAGTGAAGGGAGAGGGGACAGGGACTTT.

The chain joins TRBV3-1 (or the pseudogene TRBV3-2) to TRBJ2-1; 7 nucleotides match TRBD2. V gave up 3 bases and J gave up 1 base; unmatched junction bases: 0. This CDR3 spans 14 amino acids. Germline lookup yields CDR1 LGHDT and CDR2 YNNKEL (reference sequence). DNA for the CDR3: TGTGCCAGCAGCCACGGGGGGTCCTACAATGAGCAGTTCTTC. Translation: CASSHGGSYNEQFF.

V and J are TRBV5-1 and TRBJ2-5; 13 bases agree with TRBD2. This CDR3 contains 16 residues. CDR1 and CDR2 (germline): SGHRS, YFSETQ. V was pared by 3 bases and J by 3 bases, with 5 bases of the junction left unmatched. CDR3 sequence: CASSYRGLAGEETQYF. As DNA, the CDR3 is TGCGCCAGCAGCTACAGAGGACTAGCGGGAGAAGAGACCCAGTACTTC.

The chain uses TRBV7-2 and TRBJ2-7; D remains unclear. Per germline, CDR1 SGHTA and CDR2 FQGNSA. V was clipped by 3 bases and J by 7 bases, with 10 bases between them. CDR3 length equals 12 residues. The CDR3 coding sequence is TGTGCCAGCAGCTTGGGTTCGGAGGAGCAGTACTTC. Translated: CASSLGSEEQYF.

As DNA, the CDR3 is TGTGCCAGCAGCTTGGCCGGGACAGGGGAAGCTTTCTTT. It encodes CASSLAGTGEAFF. This chain joins TRBV5-5 and TRBJ1-1; 9 positions match TRBD1. The V segment lost 0 bases and the J segment 8 bases; nucleotides outside the gene matches: 2. Per germline, CDR1 SGHKS and CDR2 YYEKEE (reference sequence). The length of the CDR3 is 13 residues.

This clone was counted between two and nine times. This chain uses TRBV28 with TRBJ2-3; D not resolved. This CDR3 is 13 amino acids long. Germline loops: CDR1 MDHEN, CDR2 SYDVKM. Between the trimmed V and J ends, which lost 11 bases and 0 bases, there was a span of 12 bases. CDR3 loop: CAGRAVSTDTQYF. In DNA, the CDR3 is TGTGCCGGTCGCGCGGTTAGCACAGATACGCAGTATTTT.